This T cell receptor (beta chain) was retrieved from a study of T cell changes during pregnancy in multiple sclerosis. TCRdb's copy holds only in-frame clones and misses some; the assay was immunoSEQ multiplex PCR. The sample has about 59,000 clones, approximately 94% seen once. The CDR3 extends over 13 amino acids. Germline CDR1 and CDR2: MDHEN and SYDVKM. Between the trimmed V and J ends, which lost 6 bases and 2 bases, there was a span of 7 bases. Sample: CD8+ T cells from peripheral blood mononuclear cells, taken after pregnancy. This TCR came from a female donor with multiple sclerosis, enrolled in a pregnancy study. The chain joins TRBV28 to TRBJ2-2; D is possibly TRBD2 (6 bases). CDR3 loop: CASSGLNTGELFF. Written as DNA, the CDR3 is TGTGCCAGCAGCGGACTAAACACCGGGGAGCTGTTTTTT.